This section outlines one T cell receptor beta chain sequence together with its context. The data are from a study of blood T cell repertoires in COVID-19. Study information: The origin of the acute and convalescent COVID-19 samples was the United States, Italy and Spain. In each case, the material was cDNA or gDNA derived from T cells, B-cell-depleted T cells, or PBMCs.

In the original workflow: Researchers report that nucleated cell counts were estimated from reference gene primer amplification. The method was immunoSEQ multiplex PCR; TCRdb's version includes in-frame clones alone and lacks a portion of them. V and J calls plus clone size are reproduced from that table; the DNA served to infer D and trimming. The sample gives approximately 150,000 clones, about 89% of which show up once; about 6.5% is in the top ten. The V and J ends lost 2 bases and 4 bases, in that order; junction bases with no gene match: 8. Germline V gives CDR1 SGHRS, CDR2 YFSETQ. The length of the CDR3 is 15 residues.

Sequencing was performed on peripheral blood. The chain recombines TRBV5-1 with TRBJ1-1; 7 bases line up with TRBD1. The TCR comes from a man older than 75 with acute or convalescent COVID-19. The CDR3 protein is CASSFEAGGITEAFF. In DNA, the CDR3 is TGCGCCAGCAGCTTTGAAGCAGGGGGGATCACTGAAGCTTTCTTT.